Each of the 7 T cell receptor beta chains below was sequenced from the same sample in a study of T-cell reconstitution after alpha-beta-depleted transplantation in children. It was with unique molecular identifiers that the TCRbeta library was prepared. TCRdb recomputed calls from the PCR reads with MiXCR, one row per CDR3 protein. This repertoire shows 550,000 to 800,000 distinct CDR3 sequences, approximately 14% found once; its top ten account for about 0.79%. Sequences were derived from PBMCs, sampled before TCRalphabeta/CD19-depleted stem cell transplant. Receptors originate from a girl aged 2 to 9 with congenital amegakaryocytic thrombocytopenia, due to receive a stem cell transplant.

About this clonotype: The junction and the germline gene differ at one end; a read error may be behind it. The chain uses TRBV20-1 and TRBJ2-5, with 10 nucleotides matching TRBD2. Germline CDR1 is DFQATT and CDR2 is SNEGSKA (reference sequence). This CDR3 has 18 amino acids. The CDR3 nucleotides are TGCTGTGCCTCCGGTTGGGATGGGTCGCTAGCGGGGGAAGAGACCCAGTACTTC. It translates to CCASGWDGSLAGEETQYF.

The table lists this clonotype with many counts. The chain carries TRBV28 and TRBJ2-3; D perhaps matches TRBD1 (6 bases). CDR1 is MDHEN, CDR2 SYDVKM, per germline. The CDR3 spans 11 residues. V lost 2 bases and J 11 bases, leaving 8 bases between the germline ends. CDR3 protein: CASSLGGQQYF. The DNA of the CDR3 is TGTGCCAGCAGTTTAGGGGGACAGCAGTATTTT.

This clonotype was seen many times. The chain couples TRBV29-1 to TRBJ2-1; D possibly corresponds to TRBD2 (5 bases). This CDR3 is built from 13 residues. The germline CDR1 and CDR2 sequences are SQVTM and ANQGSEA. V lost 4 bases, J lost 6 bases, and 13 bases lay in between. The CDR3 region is CSVGRGAINEQFF. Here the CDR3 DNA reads TGCAGCGTTGGACGGGGAGCCATCAATGAGCAGTTCTTC.

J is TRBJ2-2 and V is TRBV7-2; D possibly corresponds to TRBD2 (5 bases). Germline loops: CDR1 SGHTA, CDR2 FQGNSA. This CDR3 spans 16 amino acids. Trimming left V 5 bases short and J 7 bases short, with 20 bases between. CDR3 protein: CASSQQRYGGIGELFF. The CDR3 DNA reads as TGTGCCAGCAGCCAACAGAGGTACGGAGGCATCGGGGAGCTGTTTTTT.

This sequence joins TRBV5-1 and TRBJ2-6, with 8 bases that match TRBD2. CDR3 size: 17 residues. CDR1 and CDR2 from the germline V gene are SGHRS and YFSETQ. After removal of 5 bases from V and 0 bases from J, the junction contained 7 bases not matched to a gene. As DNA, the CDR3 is TGCGCCAGCAGAGCGGGGGCCTCTCTCTCTGGGGCCAACGTCCTGACTTTC. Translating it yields CASRAGASLSGANVLTF.

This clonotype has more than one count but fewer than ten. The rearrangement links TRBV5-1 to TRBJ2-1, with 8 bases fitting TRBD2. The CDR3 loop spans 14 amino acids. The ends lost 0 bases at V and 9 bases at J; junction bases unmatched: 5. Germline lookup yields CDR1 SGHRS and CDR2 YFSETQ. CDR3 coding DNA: TGCGCCAGCAGCTTGGGAGCGGGAGTGGGTGAGCAGTTCTTC. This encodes CASSLGAGVGEQFF. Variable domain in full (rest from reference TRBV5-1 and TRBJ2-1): KAGVTQTPRYLIKTRGQQVTLSCSPISGHRSVSWYQQTPGQGLQFLFEYFSETQRNKGNFPGRFSGRQFSNSRSEMNVSTLELGDSALYLCASSLGAGVGEQFFGPGTRLTVL.

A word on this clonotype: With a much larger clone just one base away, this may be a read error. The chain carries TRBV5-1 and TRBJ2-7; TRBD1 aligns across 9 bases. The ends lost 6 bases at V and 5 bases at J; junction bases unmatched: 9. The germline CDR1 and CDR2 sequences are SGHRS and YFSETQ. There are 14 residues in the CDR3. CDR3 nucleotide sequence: TGCGCCAGCACCATAACCGGGACAGGGAACGAGCAGTACGTC. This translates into CASTITGTGNEQYV.